This passage covers 9 T cell receptor beta chains from one sample sequenced in a study of blood T cells in healthy people across ages. A second roughly 6 to 12 cycle PCR used barcoded and J-beta primers. One entry per CDR3 protein results from TCRdb running MiXCR on the 5' RACE reads. The table shows around 1,800,000 distinct CDR3 sequences, with 39% occurring only once. The sequencing sample was made of blood. The receptor source for this set is a human donor in good health.

The rearrangement links TRBV4-2 to TRBJ2-3; D tentatively reads TRBD1 or TRBD2 (5 bases each). Trimming cost V 0 bases and J 4 bases, with 14 bases left between them. The CDR3 has 16 residues. Germline V CDR1 and CDR2: LGHNA, YNFKEQ. In DNA, the CDR3 is TGTGCCAGCAGCCAAGAGCCTCACGGGGCGCCAGATACGCAGTATTTT. It is translated as CASSQEPHGAPDTQYF.

Note on this clonotype: A junction boundary mismatches the germline segment, possibly from a read error. The rearrangement uses TRBV19 and TRBJ2-3, with 9 bases fitting TRBD1. The length of the CDR3 is 16 residues. Germline V lookup: CDR1 LNHDA, CDR2 SQIVND (reference sequence). CDR3 sequence reads: CASSPQGAVSTDAQYF. For the CDR3, the DNA is TGTGCCAGTAGTCCACAGGGGGCGGTTTCCACAGATGCGCAGTATTTT.

This clonotype appeared a few times. V is TRBV4-2 and J is TRBJ2-7; D call uncertain. V was cut by 3 bases and J by 0 bases, with 18 bases left in between. The germline CDR1 and CDR2 sequences are LGHNA and YNFKEQ. The CDR3 is 17 amino acids. The CDR3 loop is CASSQQLRQLSSYEQYF. In DNA, the CDR3 is TGTGCCAGCAGCCAGCAGTTGCGCCAGTTGAGCTCCTACGAGCAGTACTTC.

There are a few counts of this clonotype. J is TRBJ2-4 and V is TRBV9; 11 bases match TRBD2. CDR1 is SGDLS, CDR2 YYNGEE, per germline. V lost 0 bases to trimming and J lost 13 bases; unmatched junction nucleotides: 12. The CDR3 extends over 16 amino acids. CDR3: CASSVGSGGAVWEQYF. In nucleotides, the CDR3 is TGTGCCAGCAGCGTAGGTAGCGGGGGGGCTGTGTGGGAGCAGTACTTC.

A few counts support this clonotype. The gene calls are TRBV12-3 or TRBV12-4 and TRBJ2-7; D could derive from TRBD1 or TRBD2 (5 bases each). The CDR3 spans 13 residues. V dropped 5 bases and J dropped 2 bases, with 10 bases sitting between them. CDR3 coding DNA: TGTGCCAGCAGTCGGGACGCCCCCTACGAGCAGTACTTC. This codes for CASSRDAPYEQYF.

The chain recombines TRBV5-4 with TRBJ2-5; TRBD2 agrees at 12 bases. CDR3 length equals 16 residues. Per the germline V gene, CDR1 is SGHNT and CDR2 is YYREEE (reference sequence). V dropped 1 base and J dropped 4; count of bases not matched to a gene: 5. The chain's CDR3 is CASSLPSGGAAETQYF. CDR3 in DNA: TGTGCCAGCAGCTTGCCTAGCGGGGGGGCAGCAGAGACCCAGTACTTC.

The V and J genes are TRBV5-1 and TRBJ2-1; 8 bases fit TRBD1. This CDR3 has 16 amino acids. The germline gives CDR1 SGHRS, CDR2 YFSETQ. The junction had 12 bases not matched to a gene; V was cut back by 0 bases and J by 10 bases. This chain's CDR3 is CASSLALDRAIGEQFF. For the CDR3, the DNA is TGCGCCAGCAGCTTGGCCTTGGACAGGGCGATCGGGGAGCAGTTCTTC.

This chain joins TRBV7-9 and TRBJ2-1; TRBD2 is a possible D gene (6 bases). CDR1 SEHNR and CDR2 FQNEAQ come from the germline V gene (reference sequence). The CDR3 consists of 15 residues. Trimming shortened V by 1 base and J by 7 bases, and 14 bases separated the two germline ends. CDR3 DNA sequence: TGTGCCAGCAGCTTAGTGGGCGGGAACAATAATGAGCAGTTCTTC. It is translated as CASSLVGGNNNEQFF.

The chain is built from TRBV20-1 and TRBJ2-3; 9 bases fit TRBD2. There are 15 residues in the CDR3. CDR1 and CDR2 from the germline V gene are DFQATT and SNEGSKA (reference sequence). The ends lost 5 bases at V and 5 bases at J; junction bases unmatched: 11. The CDR3, as DNA: TGCAGTGCTGGAGTAGCGGGAGCCGGGGGAGATACGCAGTATTTT. Translating gives CSAGVAGAGGDTQYF.